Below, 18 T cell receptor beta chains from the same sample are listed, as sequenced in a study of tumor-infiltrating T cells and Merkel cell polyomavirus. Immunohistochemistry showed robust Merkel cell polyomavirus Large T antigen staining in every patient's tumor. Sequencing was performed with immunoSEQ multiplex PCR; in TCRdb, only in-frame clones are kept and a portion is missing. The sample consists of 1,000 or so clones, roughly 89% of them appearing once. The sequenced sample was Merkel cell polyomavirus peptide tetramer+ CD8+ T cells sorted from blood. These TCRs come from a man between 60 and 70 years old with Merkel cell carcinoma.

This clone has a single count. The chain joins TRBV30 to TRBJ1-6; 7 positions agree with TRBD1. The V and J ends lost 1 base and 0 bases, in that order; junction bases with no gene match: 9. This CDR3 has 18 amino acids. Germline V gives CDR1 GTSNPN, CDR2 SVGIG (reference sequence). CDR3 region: CAWSAGPTGSSYNSPLHF. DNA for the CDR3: TGTGCCTGGAGTGCAGGACCGACAGGGAGCTCCTATAATTCACCCCTCCACTTT.

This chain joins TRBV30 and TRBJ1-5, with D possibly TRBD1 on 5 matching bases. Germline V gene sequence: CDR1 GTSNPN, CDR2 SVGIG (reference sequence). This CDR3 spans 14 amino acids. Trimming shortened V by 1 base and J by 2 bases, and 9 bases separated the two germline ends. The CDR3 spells CAWSEGLGNQPQHF. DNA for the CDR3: TGTGCCTGGAGTGAGGGGTTGGGCAATCAGCCCCAGCATTTT.

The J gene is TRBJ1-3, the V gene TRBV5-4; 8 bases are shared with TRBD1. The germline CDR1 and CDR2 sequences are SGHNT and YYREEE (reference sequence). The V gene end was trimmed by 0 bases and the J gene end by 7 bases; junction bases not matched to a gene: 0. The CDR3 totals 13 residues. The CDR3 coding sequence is TGTGCCAGCAGCTTGGGACAGGGGAACACCATATATTTT. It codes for CASSLGQGNTIYF.

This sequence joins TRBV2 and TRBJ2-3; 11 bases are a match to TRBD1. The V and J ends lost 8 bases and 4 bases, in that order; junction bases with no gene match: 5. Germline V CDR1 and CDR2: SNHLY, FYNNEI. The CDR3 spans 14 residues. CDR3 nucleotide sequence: TGTGCCAGCTTTCCGGACAGGGGGCCAGATACGCAGTATTTT. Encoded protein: CASFPDRGPDTQYF.

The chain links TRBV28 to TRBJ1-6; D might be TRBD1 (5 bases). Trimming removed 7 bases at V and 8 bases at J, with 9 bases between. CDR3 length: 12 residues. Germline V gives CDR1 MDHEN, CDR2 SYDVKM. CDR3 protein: CASTRDDSPLHF. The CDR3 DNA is TGTGCCAGCACCAGGGATGATTCACCCCTCCACTTT.

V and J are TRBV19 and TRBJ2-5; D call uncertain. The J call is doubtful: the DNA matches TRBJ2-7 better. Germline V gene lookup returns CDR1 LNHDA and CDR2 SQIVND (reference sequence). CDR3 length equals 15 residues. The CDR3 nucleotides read TGTGCCAGTAGTACCCCGTGGGCAGAGTTCTACGAGCAGTACTTC. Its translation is CASSTPWAEFYEQYF.

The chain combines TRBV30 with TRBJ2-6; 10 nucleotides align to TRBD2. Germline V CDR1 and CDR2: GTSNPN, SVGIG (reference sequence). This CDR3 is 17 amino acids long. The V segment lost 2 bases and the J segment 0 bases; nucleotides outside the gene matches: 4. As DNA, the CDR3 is TGTGCCTGGAGTAAGACTAGCGGGCTCTCTGGGGCCAACGTCCTGACTTTC. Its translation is CAWSKTSGLSGANVLTF.

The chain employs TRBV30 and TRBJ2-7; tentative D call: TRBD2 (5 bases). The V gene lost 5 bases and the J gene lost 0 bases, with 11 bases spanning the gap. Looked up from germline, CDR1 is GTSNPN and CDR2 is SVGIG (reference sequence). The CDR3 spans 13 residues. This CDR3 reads CAWGLQGSYEQYF. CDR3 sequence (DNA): TGTGCCTGGGGACTTCAAGGCTCCTACGAGCAGTACTTC. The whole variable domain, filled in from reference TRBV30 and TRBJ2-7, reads SQTIHQWPATLVQPVGSPLSLECTVEGTSNPNLYWYRQAAGRGLQLLFYSVGIGQISSEVPQNLSASRPQDRQFILSSKKLLLSDSGFYLCAWGLQGSYEQYFGPGTRLTVT.

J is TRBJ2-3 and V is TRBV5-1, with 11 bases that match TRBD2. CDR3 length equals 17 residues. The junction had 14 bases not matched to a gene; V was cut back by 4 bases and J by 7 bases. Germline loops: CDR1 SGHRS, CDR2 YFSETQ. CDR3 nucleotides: TGCGCCAGCAGCCGCGCCACTAGCGGGGGCCGCAACAATACGCAGTATTTT. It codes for CASSRATSGGRNNTQYF.

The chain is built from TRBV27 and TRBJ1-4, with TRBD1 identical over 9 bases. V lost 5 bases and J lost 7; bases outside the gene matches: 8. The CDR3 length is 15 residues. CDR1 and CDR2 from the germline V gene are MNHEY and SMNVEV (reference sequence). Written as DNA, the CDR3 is TGTGCCAGCAGTCCTTCGACAGGGGGTGGTGAAAAACTGTTTTTT. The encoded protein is CASSPSTGGGEKLFF.

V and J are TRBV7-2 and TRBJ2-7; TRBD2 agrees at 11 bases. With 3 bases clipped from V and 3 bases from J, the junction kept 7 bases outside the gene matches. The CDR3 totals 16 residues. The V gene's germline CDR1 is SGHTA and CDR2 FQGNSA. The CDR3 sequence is CASSFGPTSGGYEQYF. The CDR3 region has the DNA TGTGCCAGCAGCTTTGGGCCCACTAGCGGGGGCTACGAGCAGTACTTC.

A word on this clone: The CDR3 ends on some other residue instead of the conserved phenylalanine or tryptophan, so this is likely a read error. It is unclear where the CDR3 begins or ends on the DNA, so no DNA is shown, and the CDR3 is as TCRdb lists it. The CDR3 sequence is CSVDRGLV. This rearrangement joins TRBV29-1 to TRBJ1-1. CDR1 and CDR2 (germline): SQVTM, ANQGSEA. Including both end residues, the CDR3 is 8 amino acids long.

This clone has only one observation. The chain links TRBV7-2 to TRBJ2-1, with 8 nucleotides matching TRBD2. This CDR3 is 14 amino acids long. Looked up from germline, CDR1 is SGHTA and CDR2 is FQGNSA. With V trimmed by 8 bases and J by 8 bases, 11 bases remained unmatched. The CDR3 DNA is TGTGCCAGCGATCCGGGGGGGGGAGTATATGAGCAGTTCTTC. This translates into CASDPGGGVYEQFF.

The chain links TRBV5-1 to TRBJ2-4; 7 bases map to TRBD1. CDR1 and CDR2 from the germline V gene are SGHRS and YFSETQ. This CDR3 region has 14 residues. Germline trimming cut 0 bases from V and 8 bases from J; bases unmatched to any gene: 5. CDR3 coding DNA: TGCGCCAGCAGCTTGGCAGGGGGAACGGACATTCAGTACTTC. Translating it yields CASSLAGGTDIQYF.

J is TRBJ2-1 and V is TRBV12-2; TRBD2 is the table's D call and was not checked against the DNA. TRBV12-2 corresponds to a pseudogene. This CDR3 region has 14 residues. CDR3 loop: CASRSIAGTVEQFF. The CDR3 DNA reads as TGTGCAAGTCGAAGTATAGCGGGTACCGTGGAGCAGTTCTTC.

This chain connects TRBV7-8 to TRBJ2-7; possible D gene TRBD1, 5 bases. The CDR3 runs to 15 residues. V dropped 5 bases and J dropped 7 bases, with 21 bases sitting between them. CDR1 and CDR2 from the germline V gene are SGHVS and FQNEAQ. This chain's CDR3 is CASSPPTVLFGEQYF. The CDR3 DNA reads TGTGCCAGCAGCCCCCCGACAGTGCTATTCGGGGAGCAGTACTTC.

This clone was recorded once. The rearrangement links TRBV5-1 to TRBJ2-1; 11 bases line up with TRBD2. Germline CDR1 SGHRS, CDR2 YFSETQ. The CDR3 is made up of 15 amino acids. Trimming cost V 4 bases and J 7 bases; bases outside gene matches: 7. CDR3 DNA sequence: TGCGCCAGCAGCCCCGGGACTAGCGGATGGAATGAGCAGTTCTTC. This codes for CASSPGTSGWNEQFF.

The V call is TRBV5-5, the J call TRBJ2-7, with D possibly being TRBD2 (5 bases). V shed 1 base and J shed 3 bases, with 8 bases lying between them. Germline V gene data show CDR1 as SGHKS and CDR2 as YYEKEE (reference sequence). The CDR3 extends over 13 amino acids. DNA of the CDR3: TGTGCCAGCAGCTTGCCCGGACTCTACGAGCAGTACTTC. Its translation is CASSLPGLYEQYF.